This is a list of T cell receptor beta chains from one sample in a study of T cell repertoires in aging, cancer and after chemotherapy. MiXCR, applied by TCRdb to the multiplex PCR reads, yields one record per CDR3 protein. The table records more than 9,500 distinct CDR3 sequences, roughly 31% of them present only once. Sequencing used blood. The receptors come from a human donor in good health. The donor label of this sample is uncertain. The CDR3 runs from the conserved cysteine through the conserved F or W. Each record gives: J gene, D gene, clone size, V gene, CDR3 DNA, CDR3 protein. The D gene is left open where the match is weak. The size of a clone is reported for some rows only, either as once, few or many, or as a class for expanded clones.

J: TRBJ2-2; D: NA; size: medium-sized; V: TRBV6-5; DNA: TGTGCCAGCAGTTACTCGAGCTGGCGGGGCCCTACCGGGGAGCTGTTTTTT; CDR3: CASSYSSWRGPTGELFF
J: TRBJ1-6; D: TRBD1; size: few; V: TRBV6-1; DNA: TGTGCCAGCAGTGAAATTGGGACAGTGGATAATTCACCCCTCCACTTT; CDR3: CASSEIGTVDNSPLHF
J: TRBJ2-1; D: TRBD1; size: few; V: TRBV19; DNA: TGTGCCAGTAGTAACGTGGGAGTAGGGACAGGGGCTCGCGGGCAGTTCTTC; CDR3: CASSNVGVGTGARGQFF
J: TRBJ1-6; D: NA; size: NA; V: TRBV6-1; DNA: TGTGCCAGCAGTGAGGGGCGGGTGGGGAATTCACCCCTCCACTTT; CDR3: CASSEGRVGNSPLHF
J: TRBJ1-6; D: TRBD1; size: medium-sized; V: TRBV30; DNA: TGTGCCTGGAGTGGACCCGGGACAGGGCATTCACCCCTCCACTTT; CDR3: CAWSGPGTGHSPLHF
J: TRBJ2-5; D: NA; size: few; V: TRBV18; DNA: TGTGCCAGCAGCTCTGGACGCAACCAAGAGACCCAGTACTTC; CDR3: CASSSGRNQETQYF
J: TRBJ2-1; D: NA; size: NA; V: TRBV6-6; DNA: TGTGCCAGCAGTGGCGGACAGTTCATCAATGAGCAGTTCTTC; CDR3: CASSGGQFINEQFF
J: TRBJ1-4; D: TRBD1; size: NA; V: TRBV5-6; DNA: TGCGCCAGCAGCTTTCCTGTGGGACACAGGGGTGAAAAACTGTTTTTT; CDR3: CASSFPVGHRGEKLFF
J: TRBJ2-2; D: NA; size: NA; V: TRBV5-4; DNA: TGTGACAGCAGCGGACAGCCAGAGAACACCCGGGAGCTGTTTTTT; CDR3: CDSSGQPENTRELFF
J: TRBJ1-5; D: NA; size: NA; V: TRBV5-1; DNA: TGCGCCAGCAGCCCCGGGGGTGCTTTCGGTCAGCCCCAGCATTTT; CDR3: CASSPGGAFGQPQHF
J: TRBJ2-1; D: TRBD1; size: few; V: TRBV20-1; DNA: TGCAGTGCTAGAAGGGTACCGGGACAGGGTTACAATGAGCAGTTCTTC; CDR3: CSARRVPGQGYNEQFF
J: TRBJ1-1; D: TRBD1; size: few; V: TRBV30; DNA: TGTGCCTGGGGGACAGGGGTGAACACTGAAGCTTTCTTT; CDR3: CAWGTGVNTEAFF
J: TRBJ2-3; D: NA; size: NA; V: TRBV12-3/TRBV12-4; DNA: TGTGCCAGCAGCCTCCTGGGTGGGCGGGCCGGAGATACGCAGTATTTT; CDR3: CASSLLGGRAGDTQYF
J: TRBJ1-1; D: NA; size: few; V: TRBV18; DNA: TGTGCCAGCTCACCCCCTACCCCAGACACTGAAGCTTTCTTT; CDR3: CASSPPTPDTEAFF
J: TRBJ1-2; D: NA; size: few; V: TRBV30; DNA: TGTGCCTCCTCGCGGCGATCGAACTATGGCTACACCTTC; CDR3: CASSRRSNYGYTF
J: TRBJ1-4; D: TRBD1; size: NA; V: TRBV11-1; DNA: TGTGCCAGCAGCTCAACGGGACAGACTAATGAAAAACTGTTTTTT; CDR3: CASSSTGQTNEKLFF
J: TRBJ2-5; D: TRBD2; size: NA; V: TRBV7-2; DNA: TGTGCCAGCGGTGGGGGGGTCGGGATAGGGACCCAGTACTTC; CDR3: CASGGGVGIGTQYF
J: TRBJ1-5; D: NA; size: NA; V: TRBV7-2; DNA: TGTGCCAGCAGCTCGGCAGGGGATCAGCCCCAGCATTTT; CDR3: CASSSAGDQPQHF
J: TRBJ2-7; D: NA; size: NA; V: TRBV12-3/TRBV12-4; DNA: TGTGCCAGCAGTTACGTTGGAGGTCTCTACGAGCAGTACTTC; CDR3: CASSYVGGLYEQYF
J: TRBJ1-2; D: NA; size: medium-sized; V: TRBV29-1; DNA: TGCAGCGCCTCGGGACCAGCGGATGGCTACACCTTC; CDR3: CSASGPADGYTF
J: TRBJ1-6; D: NA; size: NA; V: TRBV10-3; DNA: TGTGCCATCAGTGAGTCTTTGAGCAGGAGCTCCTATAATTCACCCCTCCACTTT; CDR3: CAISESLSRSSYNSPLHF
J: TRBJ2-5; D: NA; size: NA; V: TRBV12-3/TRBV12-4; DNA: TGTGCCAGCAGCACGGGTCCGCCGGAGACCCAGTACTTC; CDR3: CASSTGPPETQYF
J: TRBJ1-4; D: TRBD1; size: NA; V: TRBV5-1; DNA: TGCGCCAGCAGCCTCTCGACAGGGGCTGAAAAACTGTTTTTT; CDR3: CASSLSTGAEKLFF
J: TRBJ1-4; D: NA; size: NA; V: TRBV24-1; DNA: TGTGCCACCAGTGATTTGGGCAGGACTAATGAAAAACTGTTTTTT; CDR3: CATSDLGRTNEKLFF
J: TRBJ2-1; D: NA; size: NA; V: TRBV6-4; DNA: TGTGCCAGCAGTGACGGGGGCCAGGACTACAATGAGCAGTTCTTC; CDR3: CASSDGGQDYNEQFF
J: TRBJ2-5; D: TRBD2; size: medium-sized; V: TRBV15; DNA: TGTGCCACCAGCGCCCGGACTAGCGGTCTGGAGACCCAGTACTTC; CDR3: CATSARTSGLETQYF
J: TRBJ1-4; D: NA; size: few; V: TRBV27; DNA: TGTGCCAGCAGTTTATCGAGGGGAGGGGTGGAACTGTTTTTT; CDR3: CASSLSRGGVELFF
J: TRBJ1-5; D: TRBD1; size: NA; V: TRBV11-1; DNA: TGTGCCAGCAGCGCTGGACAGGCCGGTCAGCCCCAGCATTTT; CDR3: CASSAGQAGQPQHF
J: TRBJ2-3; D: NA; size: few; V: TRBV14; DNA: TGTGCCAGCAGCCTCACCGGGCCCTATACAGTAGGAGATACGCAGTATTTT; CDR3: CASSLTGPYTVGDTQYF
J: TRBJ2-5; D: NA; size: NA; V: TRBV19; DNA: TGTGCCAGTAGTTTAGTCGTCAGCCAAGAGACCCAGTACTTC; CDR3: CASSLVVSQETQYF
J: TRBJ2-1; D: NA; size: NA; V: TRBV19; DNA: TGTGCCAGTAGTATTCCCACAGGGTCCTACAATGAGCAGTTCTTC; CDR3: CASSIPTGSYNEQFF
J: TRBJ2-3; D: TRBD1; size: once; V: TRBV30; DNA: TGTGCCTGGAGTATCCCCGGGACAGGGCGAGATACGCAGTATTTT; CDR3: CAWSIPGTGRDTQYF
J: TRBJ2-7; D: NA; size: medium-sized; V: TRBV29-1; DNA: TGCAGCGTTCAAGGGCAGAGCTACGAGCAGTACTTC; CDR3: CSVQGQSYEQYF
J: TRBJ1-2; D: NA; size: once; V: TRBV6-4; DNA: TGTGCCAGCAGAGCCCCCAGGCCGGATGGCTACACCTTC; CDR3: CASRAPRPDGYTF
J: TRBJ2-7; D: TRBD1; size: NA; V: TRBV6-2/TRBV6-3; DNA: TGTGCCAGCAGTTCTCCCCCCGGGACAGGGGCGGCCTACGAGCAGTACTTC; CDR3: CASSSPPGTGAAYEQYF
J: TRBJ2-5; D: NA; size: few; V: TRBV18; DNA: TGTGCCAGCTCAGCATCTGGGGACGGGGAGACCCAGTACTTC; CDR3: CASSASGDGETQYF
J: TRBJ1-3; D: NA; size: NA; V: TRBV30; DNA: TGTGCCTGGAGTCATCTCACCGGCTCTGGAAACACCATATATTTT; CDR3: CAWSHLTGSGNTIYF
J: TRBJ1-1; D: TRBD1; size: NA; V: TRBV12-3/TRBV12-4; DNA: TGTGCCAGCAGCCCCAGGGGGGGTTGGGACACTGAAGCTTTCTTT; CDR3: CASSPRGGWDTEAFF
J: TRBJ2-1; D: TRBD2; size: NA; V: TRBV6-5; DNA: TGTGCCAGCAATGGCGGGGGGGGGGGCAATGAGCAGTTCTTC; CDR3: CASNGGGGGNEQFF
J: TRBJ1-2; D: TRBD1; size: NA; V: TRBV5-6; DNA: TGTGCCAGCAGCTTACCCGGGACAGCCAGGGAGGGCTACACCTTC; CDR3: CASSLPGTAREGYTF
J: TRBJ1-1; D: TRBD1; size: NA; V: TRBV19; DNA: TGTGCCAGTAACTTCGGGACAGGGCTGAACACTGAAGCTTTCTTT; CDR3: CASNFGTGLNTEAFF
J: TRBJ1-3; D: NA; size: NA; V: TRBV10-2; DNA: TGCGCCAGCAGTGTGTTGACCCTCTCTGGAAACACCATATATTTT; CDR3: CASSVLTLSGNTIYF
J: TRBJ1-2; D: TRBD1; size: NA; V: TRBV6-1; DNA: TGTGCCAGCAGTGGAATGACAGGGAGGGATGGCTACACCTTC; CDR3: CASSGMTGRDGYTF
J: TRBJ2-1; D: TRBD2; size: few; V: TRBV19; DNA: TGTGCCAGTAGTGGGGGGGGTTACAATGAGCAGTTCTTC; CDR3: CASSGGGYNEQFF
J: TRBJ1-1; D: TRBD1; size: few; V: TRBV5-4; DNA: TGTGCCAGCAGCTTTGCGGGACAGGGGGCAGGCACTGAAGCTTTCTTT; CDR3: CASSFAGQGAGTEAFF
J: TRBJ2-1; D: NA; size: NA; V: TRBV12-3/TRBV12-4; DNA: TGTGCCAGCAGGGGGTACAATGAGCAGTTCTTC; CDR3: CASRGYNEQFF
J: TRBJ1-1; D: NA; size: NA; V: TRBV5-6; DNA: TGTGCCAGCACCGCTGGGGGTGCCTGGAACACTGAAGCTTTCTTT; CDR3: CASTAGGAWNTEAFF
J: TRBJ2-6; D: NA; size: NA; V: TRBV30; DNA: TGTGCCAGCAGCCCAGGGGGGCGGGCCGGGGCCAACGTCCTGACTTTC; CDR3: CASSPGGRAGANVLTF